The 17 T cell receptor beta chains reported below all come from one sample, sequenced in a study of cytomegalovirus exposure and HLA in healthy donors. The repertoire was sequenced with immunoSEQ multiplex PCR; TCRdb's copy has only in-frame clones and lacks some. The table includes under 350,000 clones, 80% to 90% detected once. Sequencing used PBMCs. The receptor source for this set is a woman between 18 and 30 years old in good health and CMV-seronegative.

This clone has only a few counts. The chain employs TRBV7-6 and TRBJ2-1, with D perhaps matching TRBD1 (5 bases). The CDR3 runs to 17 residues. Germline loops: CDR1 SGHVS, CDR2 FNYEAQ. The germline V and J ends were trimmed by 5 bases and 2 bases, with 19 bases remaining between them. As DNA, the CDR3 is TGTGCCAGCAGCCCCCGACCCGCAGGGAACCCCTACAATGAGCAGTTCTTC. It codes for CASSPRPAGNPYNEQFF.

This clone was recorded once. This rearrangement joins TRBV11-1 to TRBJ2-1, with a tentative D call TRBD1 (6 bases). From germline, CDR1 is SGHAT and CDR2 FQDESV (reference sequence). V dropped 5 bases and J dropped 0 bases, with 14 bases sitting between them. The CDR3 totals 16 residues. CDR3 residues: CASSKSTGSSYNEQFF. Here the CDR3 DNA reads TGTGCCAGCAGCAAATCCACAGGGAGCTCCTACAATGAGCAGTTCTTC.

The CDR3 spells CAWSFGGGDEKLFF. The CDR3 DNA sequence: TGTGCCTGGAGCTTTGGTGGGGGCGATGAAAAACTGTTTTTT. This sequence joins TRBV30 and TRBJ1-4, with a tentative D call TRBD1 (6 bases). The V end lost 3 bases, the J end lost 6 bases, and 14 bases lay between the germline ends. Germline values: CDR1 GTSNPN, CDR2 SVGIG (reference sequence). The CDR3 contains 14 residues.

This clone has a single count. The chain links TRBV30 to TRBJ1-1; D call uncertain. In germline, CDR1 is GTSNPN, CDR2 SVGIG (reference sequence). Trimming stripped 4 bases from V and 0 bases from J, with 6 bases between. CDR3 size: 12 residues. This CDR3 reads CAWKSMNTEAFF. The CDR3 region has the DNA TGTGCCTGGAAGAGCATGAACACTGAAGCTTTCTTT.

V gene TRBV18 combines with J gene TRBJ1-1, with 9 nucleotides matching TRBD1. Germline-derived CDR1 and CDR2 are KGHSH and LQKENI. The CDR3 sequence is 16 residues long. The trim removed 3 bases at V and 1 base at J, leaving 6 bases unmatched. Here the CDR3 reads CASSPLQGARNTEAFF. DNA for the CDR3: TGTGCCAGCTCACCTTTACAGGGGGCGAGGAACACTGAAGCTTTCTTT.

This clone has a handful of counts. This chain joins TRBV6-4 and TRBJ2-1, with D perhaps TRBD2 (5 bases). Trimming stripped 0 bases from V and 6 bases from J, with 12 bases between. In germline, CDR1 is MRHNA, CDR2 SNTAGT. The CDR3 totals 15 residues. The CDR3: CASSDSTDGGNEQFF. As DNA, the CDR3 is TGTGCCAGCAGTGACTCAACGGATGGAGGCAATGAGCAGTTCTTC.

Here the CDR3 reads CASSPSGGGSYEQYF. As DNA, the CDR3 is TGTGCCAGCTCCCCTAGCGGGGGGGGCTCCTACGAGCAGTACTTC. The V and J genes are TRBV18 and TRBJ2-7, with TRBD2 matching over 12 bases. Losses at the gene ends were 6 bases for V and 0 bases for J; bases not matched to a gene: 3. The germline V gene encodes CDR1 KGHSH and CDR2 LQKENI. CDR3 length: 15 residues. The whole variable domain, remainder taken from reference TRBV18 and TRBJ2-7, is NAGVMQNPRHLVRRRGQEARLRCSPMKGHSHVYWYRQLPEEGLKFMVYLQKENIIDESGMPKERFSAEFPKEGPSILRIQQVVRGDSAAYFCASSPSGGGSYEQYFGPGTRLTVT.

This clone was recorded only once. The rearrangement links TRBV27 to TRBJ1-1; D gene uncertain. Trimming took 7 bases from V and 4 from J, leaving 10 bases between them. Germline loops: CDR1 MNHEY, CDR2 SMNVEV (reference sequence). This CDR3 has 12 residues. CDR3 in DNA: TGTGCCAGCATGAGAGCCCGCACTGAAGCTTTCTTT. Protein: CASMRARTEAFF.

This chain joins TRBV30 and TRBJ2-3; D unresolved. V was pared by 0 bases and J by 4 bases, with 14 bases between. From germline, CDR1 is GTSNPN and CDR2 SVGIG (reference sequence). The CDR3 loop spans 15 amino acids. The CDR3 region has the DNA TGTGCCTGGAGTGTACGCGGCCCTTCACCAGATACGCAGTATTTT. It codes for CAWSVRGPSPDTQYF.

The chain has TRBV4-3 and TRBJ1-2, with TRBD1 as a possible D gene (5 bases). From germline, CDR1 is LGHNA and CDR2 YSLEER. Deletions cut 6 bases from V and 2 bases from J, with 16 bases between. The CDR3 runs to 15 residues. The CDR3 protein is CASRWEGSWNYGYTF. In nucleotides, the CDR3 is TGCGCCAGCAGATGGGAGGGGAGTTGGAACTATGGCTACACCTTC.

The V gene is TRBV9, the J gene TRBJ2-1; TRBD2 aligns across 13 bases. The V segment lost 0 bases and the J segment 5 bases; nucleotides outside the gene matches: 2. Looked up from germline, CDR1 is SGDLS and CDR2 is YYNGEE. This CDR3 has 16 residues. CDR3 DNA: TGTGCCAGCAGCGTAGGAGGGACTAGCGGGAACAATGAGCAGTTCTTC. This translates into CASSVGGTSGNNEQFF.

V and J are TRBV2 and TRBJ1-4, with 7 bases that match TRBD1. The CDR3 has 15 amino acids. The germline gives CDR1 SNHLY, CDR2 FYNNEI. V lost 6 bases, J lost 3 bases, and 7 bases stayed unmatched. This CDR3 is CASSARGKANEKLFF. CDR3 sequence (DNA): TGTGCCAGCAGCGCCAGGGGGAAGGCTAATGAAAAACTGTTTTTT.

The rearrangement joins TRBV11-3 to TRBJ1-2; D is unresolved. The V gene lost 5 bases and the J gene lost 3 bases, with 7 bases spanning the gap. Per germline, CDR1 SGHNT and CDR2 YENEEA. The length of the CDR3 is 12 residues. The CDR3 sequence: CASSPEDYGYTF. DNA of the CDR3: TGTGCCAGCAGCCCGGAGGACTATGGCTACACCTTC. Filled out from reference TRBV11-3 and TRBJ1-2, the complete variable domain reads EAGVVQSPRYKIIEKKQPVAFWCNPISGHNTLYWYLQNLGQGPELLIRYENEEAVDDSQLPKDRFSAERLKGVDSTLKIQPAELGDSAVYLCASSPEDYGYTFGSGTRLTVV.

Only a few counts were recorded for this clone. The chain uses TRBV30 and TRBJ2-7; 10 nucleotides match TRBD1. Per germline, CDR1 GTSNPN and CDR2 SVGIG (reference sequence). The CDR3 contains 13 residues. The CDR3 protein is CAEEDRGTYEQYF. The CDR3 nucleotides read TGTGCGGAGGAGGACAGGGGGACCTACGAGCAGTACTTC.

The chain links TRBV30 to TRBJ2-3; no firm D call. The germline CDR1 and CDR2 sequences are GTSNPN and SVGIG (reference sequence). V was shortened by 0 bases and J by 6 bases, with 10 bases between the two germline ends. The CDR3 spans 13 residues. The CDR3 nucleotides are TGTGCCTGGAGTGTGCAGGAAACCGATACGCAGTATTTT. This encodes CAWSVQETDTQYF.

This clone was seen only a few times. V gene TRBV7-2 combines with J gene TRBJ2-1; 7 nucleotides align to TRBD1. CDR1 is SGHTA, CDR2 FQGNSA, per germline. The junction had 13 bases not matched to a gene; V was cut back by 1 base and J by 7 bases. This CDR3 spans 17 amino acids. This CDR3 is CASSLVVKGTAPNEQFF. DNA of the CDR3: TGTGCCAGCAGCTTAGTGGTTAAAGGGACAGCCCCAAATGAGCAGTTCTTC.

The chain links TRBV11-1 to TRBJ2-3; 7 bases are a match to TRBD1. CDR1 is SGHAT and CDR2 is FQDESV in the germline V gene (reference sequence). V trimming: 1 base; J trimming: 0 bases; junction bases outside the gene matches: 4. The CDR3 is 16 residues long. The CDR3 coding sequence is TGTGCCAGCAGCTTAGGATGGGACAGTAGCACAGATACGCAGTATTTT. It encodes CASSLGWDSSTDTQYF.